This T cell receptor beta chain was recovered during a study of T and B cells in COVID-19 patients. TRB was amplified from roughly 250-500 ng of blood genomic DNA. V was shortened by 4 bases and J by 3 bases, with 8 bases between the two germline ends. The germline CDR1 and CDR2 sequences are MNHEY and SMNVEV (reference sequence). This CDR3 region has 13 residues. This clonotype turned up a few times. BIOMED2 TRB-A/B primer pools were used in multiplex TRB PCR. One entry per CDR3 protein results from TCRdb running MiXCR on the multiplex PCR reads. The sample lists around 19,000 distinct CDR3 sequences, 36% occurring once.

The material sequenced was blood. This clonotype was obtained from a human donor with active COVID-19. The V gene is TRBV27, the J gene TRBJ2-3; no firm D call. The chain's CDR3 is CASSSGYTDTQYF. The CDR3 DNA sequence: TGTGCCAGCAGTTCCGGTTATACAGATACGCAGTATTTT.